This TCR beta chain was identified during a study of control samples from healthy donors and cancer patients. Germline V lookup: CDR1 SNHLY, CDR2 FYNNEI. The CDR3 runs 12 residues. V lost 8 bases to trimming and J lost 1 base, with 9 bases between them. Sequencing used immunoSEQ multiplex PCR; TCRdb keeps in-frame clones, though not all of them. The table shows approximately 80,000 clones, with more than 70% occurring only once. This receptor was identified in a woman in her fifties or sixties in good health. The rearrangement links TRBV2 to TRBJ2-7; no clear D. The sequenced sample was blood. CDR3 protein: CASGAMSYEQYF. As DNA, the CDR3 is TGTGCCAGCGGAGCGATGTCCTACGAGCAGTACTTC.